This TCR beta chain was sequenced during a study of PD-1 blockade in classical Hodgkin lymphoma (dated by TCRdb to 2020 to 2022). Background on the whole study: Nivolumab dosing was 3 mg/kg intravenously every 2 weeks, continuing until either disease progression or unacceptable toxicity. To define a peripheral blood immune signature of response to PD-1 blockade in classical Hodgkin lymphoma, the study combined TCR beta sequencing with CyTOF. General findings and caveats noted by the study authors: Newly diagnosed patients were reported to have lower baseline TCR diversity than healthy donors, and relapsed/refractory patients were reported to have lower baseline TCR diversity still. By C4D1, a significant rise was seen in CD4+ TCR diversity but not in CD8+ TCR diversity (p=0.0027 vs p=0.16), and the rise was most apparent among complete responders (p=0.02). Baseline diversity similar to that of newly diagnosed patients was observed in trial patients achieving complete response, whereas significantly lower diversity was observed in partial responders and progressors. Patients starting nivolumab less than 1 year after ASCT had lower diversity and were excluded from later analyses to avoid confounding by immune reconstitution. The study was restricted to a single clinical trial cohort, and the causes of repertoire differences, possibly disease activity or prior therapy, were left undefined.

The germline V gene encodes CDR1 KGHSH and CDR2 LQKENI. The CDR3 measures 14 amino acids from cysteine to phenylalanine. This entry keeps only the CDR3 DNA: 42 bases, framed from base 1. V and J are trimmed by 0 bases and 4 bases, and the gene matches miss 2 bases of the junction. The sample's time point, from its label and the paper: cycle 1 day 1 (C1D1), immediately before nivolumab initiation. All trial patients had relapsed after autologous stem cell transplantation, with cohorts A, B and C differing in prior brentuximab vedotin exposure. The trial cohort was composed of 56 patients with relapsed/refractory classical Hodgkin lymphoma, for whom complete response, partial response or progressive disease was recorded as best overall response. In the multi-cohort phase II CheckMate 205 trial, trial patients received single-agent nivolumab. Best overall response was determined by an independent review committee according to the 2007 International Working Group response criteria. Trial PBMCs were obtained immediately prior to nivolumab initiation (C1D1) and on therapy at cycle 2 day 1 and cycle 4 day 1. Peripheral blood was collected in 8 mL Vacutainer Cell Preparation Tubes, from which PBMCs were isolated by centrifugation and then cryopreserved.

The Qiagen DNeasy kit was used to extract genomic DNA both from unsorted PBMCs and from the negatively selected CD4+ and CD8+ fractions. Amplification of TCR beta CDR3 regions was done by immunoSEQ multiplex PCR with primers that anneal to V and J segments. A synthetic immune receptor repertoire was used to minimize amplification bias, and remaining bias was computationally removed after sequencing. Per the original workflow: Repertoire diversity was quantified as the Shannon entropy index using custom Python scripts. The unsorted, CD4+ and CD8+ repertoires were each analyzed separately, with the exception of combined analyses, where CD4+ and CD8+ sequences were merged in silico. A clone counted as expanded when the clone's frequency after treatment rose at least 2-fold relative to C1D1, and clones undetected at baseline were given a pseudocount of 0.5. Singleton clones were defined as clones with 0 or 1 copy at C1D1, and non-singleton clones were defined as clones with 2 or more copies. Clones expanded in unsorted samples were annotated as CD4+, CD8+ or unknown by matching protein sequences in sorted samples from the same patient. Wilcoxon tests on paired samples were used to test diversity changes from C1D1 to C4D1. The immuneACCESS repertoire file appears here via TCRdb, limited to in-frame rearrangements. These files lack a portion of the clones; in checked studies, under half of the deficit traces to unresolved V genes, and the cause of the others is not known. V and J calls and clone size are copied from that table; D and trimming were computed from the DNA. The sample profile shows tens of thousands of clones; around 66% of them were found once. The ten biggest clones cover approximately 11% of the sample.

This clone has more than one count but fewer than ten. Its antigen has not been determined. Per-base qualities were not stored, and no clone one base away is much larger. Sequencing was performed on peripheral blood mononuclear cells (PBMCs), taken at baseline. The clonotype originates from a human donor with classical Hodgkin lymphoma. The rearrangement combines TRBV18 with TRBJ2-5, and 7 junction bases match TRBD1. Read as DNA, the sequence is TGTGCCAGCTCACCACCGGGACAGAGAGAGACCCAGTACTTC. It is translated as CASSPPGQRETQYF. This CDR3, with the reference TRBV18 and TRBJ2-5 proteins standing in past its ends, gives the full variable domain NAGVMQNPRHLVRRRGQEARLRCSPMKGHSHVYWYRQLPEEGLKFMVYLQKENIIDESGMPKERFSAEFPKEGPSILRIQQVVRGDSAAYFCASSPPGQRETQYFGPGTRLLVL.